The rows below give T cell receptor beta chains drawn from one sample of a study of T cells after posttransplantation cyclophosphamide. Profiled with immunoSEQ multiplex PCR; TCRdb holds only in-frame clones, not every one. The sample lists about 15,000 clones; 80% to 90% were seen once. The sample in question was PBMCs, obtained around 64 weeks after allogeneic stem cell transplant with calcineurin inhibitor and methotrexate. These receptors all come from a male patient in his thirties who received an allogeneic stem cell transplant from an unrelated donor, was CMV-positive, and had acute and chronic GVHD. Some T cells may be provided by the graft donor. The CDR3 runs from the conserved cysteine through the conserved F or W. D genes are given only for firm matches. Not every row has a clone size; where given, it reads once, few, many or a size class.

V gene	J gene	D gene	clone size	CDR3 protein	CDR3 DNA
TRBV11-2	TRBJ2-7	TRBD1	NA	CASSHLAGQGAGEQYF	TGTGCCAGCAGCCACCTGGCCGGACAGGGGGCGGGCGAGCAGTACTTC
TRBV2	TRBJ1-2	NA	NA	CASSVPGGYGSYGYTF	TGTGCCAGCAGTGTCCCGGGGGGGTATGGGAGCTATGGCTACACCTTC
TRBV4-3	TRBJ1-2	TRBD1	NA	CASSQDWGTGGNYGYTF	TGCGCCAGCAGCCAAGATTGGGGGACAGGGGGAAACTATGGCTACACCTTC
TRBV6-1	TRBJ2-1	TRBD1	NA	CASSALHRGTYNEQFF	TGTGCCAGCAGTGCTCTCCACAGGGGCACCTACAATGAGCAGTTCTTC
TRBV30	TRBJ1-2	NA	NA	CAWSGRVSSTF	TGTGCCTGGAGTGGACGGGTCTCTTCCACCTTC
TRBV5-1	TRBJ2-1	NA	NA	CASSLGGPGNEQFF	TGCGCCAGCAGCTTGGGTGGGCCAGGGAATGAGCAGTTCTTC
TRBV4-3	TRBJ2-7	NA	once	CASSQGSDYYEQYF	TGCGCCAGCAGCCAAGGCTCTGACTACTACGAGCAGTACTTC
TRBV5-8	TRBJ2-1	TRBD2	NA	CASSFFQRGGLRNEQFF	TGTGCCAGCAGCTTCTTCCAGCGGGGGGGCTTGCGGAATGAGCAGTTCTTC
TRBV28	TRBJ2-1	TRBD2	NA	CASSLRTSGRIYYIEQFF	TGTGCCAGCAGTTTAAGGACTAGCGGGAGAATTTACTACATTGAGCAGTTCTTC
TRBV6-1	TRBJ1-1	NA	NA	CASSEDRASTEAFF	TGTGCCAGCAGTGAAGACAGGGCGAGCACTGAAGCTTTCTTT
TRBV6-6	TRBJ1-1	TRBD1	NA	CASSYPLGTGEAFF	TGTGCCAGCAGTTACCCGCTCGGGACAGGGGAAGCTTTCTTT
TRBV5-4	TRBJ2-4	TRBD2	NA	CASSPGLAGGTKNIQYF	TGTGCCAGCAGCCCGGGACTAGCGGGGGGTACCAAAAACATTCAGTACTTC
TRBV7-9	TRBJ2-7	TRBD2	NA	CASSLDVGLAYSYEQYF	TGTGCCAGCAGCTTAGACGTGGGACTAGCTTACTCCTACGAGCAGTACTTC
TRBV2	TRBJ1-2	TRBD1	NA	CASKPGQGLYGYTF	TGTGCCAGCAAGCCCGGACAGGGGCTCTATGGCTACACCTTC
TRBV13	TRBJ1-2	TRBD1	NA	CASSLGQGDDGYTF	TGTGCCAGCAGCCTGGGACAGGGGGATGATGGCTACACCTTC
TRBV10-3	TRBJ1-1	TRBD1	NA	CAISNGQGMNTEAFF	TGTGCCATCAGTAACGGACAGGGAATGAACACTGAAGCTTTCTTT
TRBV5-6	TRBJ1-2	TRBD1	NA	CASSLNRGAGGYTF	TGTGCCAGCAGCTTGAACAGGGGAGCGGGTGGCTACACCTTC
TRBV6-5	TRBJ2-7	NA	NA	CASRDSTLIHYEQYF	TGTGCCAGCAGGGACAGCACCCTGATACACTACGAGCAGTACTTC
TRBV7-2	TRBJ2-5	NA	NA	CASSLNREGETQYF	TGTGCCAGCAGCTTAAACAGGGAAGGAGAGACCCAGTACTTC
TRBV5-5	TRBJ1-1	NA	once	CARSGPQGSEAFF	TGTGCCAGAAGCGGTCCCCAGGGCAGTGAAGCTTTCTTT
TRBV7-2	TRBJ2-3	NA	NA	CASSLVPGGWDTQYF	TGTGCCAGCAGCTTAGTACCGGGGGGCTGGGATACGCAGTATTTT
TRBV6-4	TRBJ2-3	TRBD2	few	CASSDLAGSDTQYF	TGTGCCAGCAGTGACCTAGCGGGGTCAGATACGCAGTATTTT
TRBV19	TRBJ1-1	NA	NA	CASRGGLNTEAFF	TGTGCCAGTAGGGGAGGGTTGAACACTGAAGCTTTCTTT